One sample yielded the 32 T cell receptor beta chains listed below, sequenced in a study of blood T cells in healthy people across ages (dated by TCRdb to 2013 to 2016). Libraries were prepared through 5' RACE. Sequencing was carried out with an Illumina HiSeq 2500. A second PCR of roughly 6 to 12 cycles was performed with a sample-barcoded 5' primer and a J-beta primer mix. TCRdb ran its own pipeline on the public reads, namely fastp trimming at Q25 and MiXCR clone calling, and kept in-frame beta chains. Rows merge per CDR3 protein into single entries with the most common DNA and genes. This sample has under 1 million distinct CDR3 sequences in its table, and more than 40% of those were observed once. The ten top clones hold roughly 18% of the sample. Material for sequencing was blood. The receptor source for this set is a man aged 55 to 69 in good health.

This clonotype has just a few counts. The CDR3, as DNA: TGTGCCAGCAGTCCCCGGGGAACCCTGAACACTGAAGCTTTCTTT. Translated, it gives CASSPRGTLNTEAFF. This sequence joins TRBV7-9 and TRBJ1-1; D ambiguous. Germline V lookup: CDR1 SEHNR, CDR2 FQNEAQ (reference sequence). The CDR3 has 15 amino acids. V was trimmed by 6 bases and J by 0 bases, leaving 14 bases between them.

The DNA for the CDR3 is TGTGCCAGCAGCGTAGCTACGGGGTGGGCTAGCGGGGGGAATGAGCAGTTCTTC. Its protein is CASSVATGWASGGNEQFF. The chain uses TRBV9 and TRBJ2-1; TRBD2 matches at 11 bases. V shed 0 bases, J shed 7 bases, and the junction held 12 bases outside the gene matches. The germline V gene has CDR1 SGDLS and CDR2 YYNGEE. This CDR3 spans 18 amino acids.

This clonotype was detected only a few times. This chain links TRBV14 with TRBJ2-7; D possibly uses TRBD1 or TRBD2 (5 bases each). Trimming stripped 5 bases from V and 3 bases from J, with 20 bases between. The CDR3 covers 16 residues. Germline CDR1 is SGHDN and CDR2 is FVKESK. The CDR3 nucleotides read TGTGCCAGCAGCGAAAATCCCGGGACGGTGAGCTACGAGCAGTACTTC. Protein: CASSENPGTVSYEQYF.

This clonotype was detected a few times. The chain recombines TRBV16 with TRBJ1-1, with D unresolved. Trimming cost V 1 base and J 0 bases, with 9 bases left between them. Looked up from germline, CDR1 is KGHSY and CDR2 is FQNENV. The CDR3 covers 15 residues. CDR3 amino acids: CASSQLGGMNTEAFF. The CDR3 DNA is TGTGCCAGCAGCCAATTAGGCGGGATGAACACTGAAGCTTTCTTT.

The J gene is TRBJ1-1, the V gene TRBV4-3, with D perhaps matching TRBD1 (6 bases). CDR1 and CDR2 from the germline V gene are LGHNA and YSLEER. V lost 0 bases, J lost 5 bases, and 13 bases lay in between. There are 15 residues in the CDR3. CDR3 sequence: CASSQEWARGTEAFF. CDR3 nucleotides: TGCGCCAGCAGCCAAGAATGGGCGAGGGGGACTGAAGCTTTCTTT.

This clonotype occurred once. The gene calls are TRBV20-1 and TRBJ1-1; D unclear. CDR3 size: 13 residues. The germline V and J ends were trimmed by 1 base and 8 bases, with 14 bases remaining between them. CDR1 and CDR2 (germline): DFQATT, SNEGSKA (reference sequence). CDR3 nucleotide sequence: TGCAGTGCTAGAGCCCTGGACCGACGGGAAGCTTTCTTT. Protein sequence: CSARALDRREAFF.

The sample holds a few counts of this clonotype. CDR3 protein: CASSSTSGNNEQFF. The DNA of the CDR3 is TGTGCCAGCAGCTCTACGTCAGGTAACAATGAGCAGTTCTTC. This rearrangement joins TRBV7-2 to TRBJ2-1, with D uncertain. There are 14 residues in the CDR3. Per the germline V gene, CDR1 is SGHTA and CDR2 is FQGNSA. V dropped 4 bases and J dropped 5 bases, with 12 bases sitting between them. Based on the CDR3 plus reference TRBV7-2 and TRBJ2-1, the full variable domain is GAGVSQSPSNKVTEKGKDVELRCDPISGHTALYWYRQSLGQGLEFLIYFQGNSAPDKSGLPSDRFSAERTGGSVSTLTIQRTQQEDSAVYLCASSSTSGNNEQFFGPGTRLTVL.

A note on this clonotype: A much more abundant neighbour one base away suggests this may be a read error. The CDR3 DNA follows: TGTGCCCGCAGCTTAGGTCAGGCCCCACCGGGAGAGCAGTACTTC. This codes for CARSLGQAPPGEQYF. The V call is TRBV11-2, the J call TRBJ2-5; perhaps TRBD2 as D (6 bases). The CDR3 extends over 15 amino acids. Germline assignment: CDR1 SGHAT and CDR2 FQNNGV.

The chain employs TRBV12-3 or TRBV12-4 and TRBJ2-3; possibly TRBD2 for D (5 bases). The length of the CDR3 is 16 residues. Trimming removed 3 bases at V and 2 bases at J, with 15 bases between. The CDR3 nucleotides read TGTGCCAGCAGTTTCTTATCTAGGGAGTTCACAGATACGCAGTATTTT. This encodes CASSFLSREFTDTQYF.

The genes are TRBV7-2 and TRBJ2-1; D may be TRBD1 or TRBD2 (6 bases each). Germline CDR1 SGHTA, CDR2 FQGNSA. Trimming cost V 4 bases and J 6 bases, with 13 bases left between them. CDR3 length: 14 residues. Here the CDR3 reads CASSSDKGGNEQFF. The CDR3 region has the DNA TGTGCCAGCAGCTCGGACAAGGGGGGCAATGAGCAGTTCTTC. The full variable domain, completed using reference TRBV7-2 and TRBJ2-1, is GAGVSQSPSNKVTEKGKDVELRCDPISGHTALYWYRQSLGQGLEFLIYFQGNSAPDKSGLPSDRFSAERTGGSVSTLTIQRTQQEDSAVYLCASSSDKGGNEQFFGPGTRLTVL.

The chain joins TRBV20-1 to TRBJ2-3, with D uncertain. V dropped 0 bases and J dropped 6 bases, with 10 bases sitting between them. The CDR3 spans 13 residues. The germline gives CDR1 DFQATT, CDR2 SNEGSKA (reference sequence). CDR3 in amino acids: CSAREAGPDTQYF. CDR3 coding DNA: TGCAGTGCTAGAGAGGCCGGGCCGGATACGCAGTATTTT.

There are many counts of this clonotype. J is TRBJ2-3 and V is TRBV7-9; no clear D gene. The V gene's germline CDR1 is SEHNR and CDR2 FQNEAQ (reference sequence). This CDR3 region has 13 residues. V was cut by 1 base and J by 5 bases, with 7 bases left in between. The CDR3 spells CASSLDGRDTQYF. CDR3 DNA sequence: TGTGCCAGCAGCTTAGACGGGCGAGATACGCAGTATTTT.

This clonotype was counted between two and nine times. The DNA for the CDR3 is TGTGCCAGCAGTAGAACCCACTCCTACGAGCAGTACTTC. Translation: CASSRTHSYEQYF. This sequence joins TRBV6-6 and TRBJ2-7; D gene ambiguous. Germline CDR1 reads MNHNY; CDR2 reads SVGAGI (reference sequence). The CDR3 extends over 13 amino acids. Trimming pared 5 bases from V and 0 bases from J, leaving 8 bases between.

The chain employs TRBV3-1 and TRBJ2-5, with TRBD2 identical over 15 bases. J gave up 2 bases and V 8 bases, and 0 bases lay outside the gene matches. CDR1 is LGHDT, CDR2 YNNKEL, per germline (reference sequence). The CDR3 contains 14 residues. The CDR3 coding sequence is TGTGCCAGCGGGACTAGCGGGGGGCAAGAGACCCAGTACTTC. As protein: CASGTSGGQETQYF.

This clonotype was picked up a small number of times. This CDR3 reads CASSQVGQASSGANVLTF. CDR3 in DNA: TGCGCCAGCAGCCAAGTAGGGCAGGCTAGCTCTGGGGCCAACGTCCTGACTTTC. This rearrangement joins TRBV4-1 to TRBJ2-6, with D uncertain. Trimming left V 1 base short and J 0 bases short, with 13 bases between. The germline V gene encodes CDR1 MGHRA and CDR2 YSYEKL. CDR3 length equals 18 residues.

The V gene is TRBV5-1, the J gene TRBJ2-5; D is ambiguous. The closer fit of TRBJ2-7 to the DNA end suggests the J call may be wrong. CDR1 is SGHRS and CDR2 is YFSETQ in the germline V gene. The CDR3 length is 13 residues. CDR3: CASSLGGADEQYF. The CDR3 nucleotides read TGCGCCAGCAGCTTGGGGGGTGCTGACGAGCAGTACTTC.

The chain couples TRBV4-3 to TRBJ2-1, with 11 bases aligning to TRBD1. V lost 7 bases and J lost 4; bases outside the gene matches: 12. The CDR3 loop spans 17 amino acids. CDR1 is LGHNA, CDR2 YSLEER, per germline. The CDR3: CASNQVPGQGGYNEQFF. CDR3 nucleotides: TGCGCCAGCAACCAGGTGCCGGGACAGGGGGGTTACAATGAGCAGTTCTTC.

The CDR3 DNA is TGTGCCAGCAGCGTAGCTACGAGGACCGAGCAGTACTTC. Amino acid sequence: CASSVATRTEQYF. This chain links TRBV9 with TRBJ2-7; D gene unclear. CDR3 length: 13 amino acids. V dropped 0 bases and J dropped 6 bases, with 10 bases sitting between them. The V gene's germline CDR1 is SGDLS and CDR2 YYNGEE.

V and J are TRBV6-1 and TRBJ1-1, with a possible D match to TRBD1 (6 bases). V was clipped by 6 bases and J by 4 bases, with 15 bases between them. The CDR3 is 14 amino acids. Germline V gene data show CDR1 as MNHNS and CDR2 as SASEGT. The CDR3 sequence: CASRPDGQTTEAFF. The CDR3 bases are TGTGCCAGCAGGCCCGATGGACAGACCACTGAAGCTTTCTTT.

This clonotype has more than one count but fewer than ten. This sequence joins TRBV7-9 and TRBJ2-7; D remains ambiguous. In germline, CDR1 is SEHNR, CDR2 FQNEAQ (reference sequence). Trimming shortened V by 5 bases and J by 0 bases, and 11 bases separated the two germline ends. The CDR3 runs to 14 residues. The CDR3 region has the DNA TGTGCCAGCAGCGCTCCCAAAACCTCCTACGAGCAGTACTTC. The encoded protein is CASSAPKTSYEQYF.

Only one count was recorded for this clonotype. V and J are TRBV4-3 and TRBJ2-1, with D tentatively TRBD1 (5 bases). Germline V gives CDR1 LGHNA, CDR2 YSLEER. There are 15 residues in the CDR3. Trimming stripped 2 bases from V and 7 bases from J, with 15 bases between. The CDR3 spells CASSQRLLPGNEQFF. The CDR3 DNA reads TGCGCCAGCAGCCAACGCCTCCTGCCAGGGAATGAGCAGTTCTTC.

This clonotype was recorded at least ten times. The J gene is TRBJ1-2, the V gene TRBV6-5; tentative D call: TRBD1 (5 bases). CDR1 and CDR2 from the germline V gene are MNHEY and SVGAGI. This CDR3 has 12 amino acids. Trimming removed 6 bases from V and 7 bases from J, with 12 bases in between. Written as DNA, the CDR3 is TGTGCCAGCAGATCGACAGCATTTGGCTACACCTTC. This translates into CASRSTAFGYTF.

V gene TRBV7-9 combines with J gene TRBJ2-3, with D hard to call. CDR3 length: 13 residues. Deletions cut 5 bases from V and 2 bases from J, with 8 bases between. Germline assignment: CDR1 SEHNR and CDR2 FQNEAQ (reference sequence). The CDR3 region has the DNA TGTGCCAGCAGCCTAAGAATCACAGATACGCAGTATTTT. The encoded protein is CASSLRITDTQYF.

This clonotype was seen only a few times. The chain recombines TRBV7-2 with TRBJ2-7; 9 positions agree with TRBD1. Germline V CDR1 and CDR2: SGHTA, FQGNSA. Trimming at V came to 1 base and at J to 5 bases, leaving 6 bases not matched to a gene. The CDR3 is made up of 15 amino acids. In nucleotides, the CDR3 is TGTGCCAGCAGCTTAGACAGGGGGCGCAGTCACGAGCAGTACTTC. Encoded protein: CASSLDRGRSHEQYF. Full variable domain (remainder filled in from reference TRBV7-2 and TRBJ2-7): GAGVSQSPSNKVTEKGKDVELRCDPISGHTALYWYRQSLGQGLEFLIYFQGNSAPDKSGLPSDRFSAERTGGSVSTLTIQRTQQEDSAVYLCASSLDRGRSHEQYFGPGTRLTVT.

The rearrangement joins TRBV12-3 or TRBV12-4 to TRBJ2-5, with D possibly called TRBD1 or TRBD2 (6 bases each). CDR3 size: 12 residues. Trimming cost V 7 bases and J 5 bases, with 11 bases left between them. CDR3 residues: CASKGDWETQYF. The CDR3 nucleotides read TGTGCCAGCAAGGGGGACTGGGAGACCCAGTACTTC.

This clonotype was counted a few times. The chain recombines TRBV21-1 with TRBJ1-2. TRBV21-1 is termed a pseudogene. This CDR3 spans 16 amino acids. The CDR3 here is CASRPFGREFSHGYTF. The CDR3 DNA follows: TGTGCCAGCAGACCCTTCGGGAGGGAGTTTAGCCATGGCTACACCTTC.

This clonotype was counted a few times. This rearrangement joins TRBV10-3 to TRBJ2-7; D is unresolved. The germline gives CDR1 ENHRY, CDR2 SYGVKD. CDR3 size: 13 residues. Trimming stripped 6 bases from V and 0 bases from J, with 9 bases between. CDR3 nucleotides: TGTGCCATCAGGATGGGGTCCTCCTACGAGCAGTACTTC. Amino acid sequence: CAIRMGSSYEQYF.

The chain is built from TRBV20-1 and TRBJ1-6, with no clear D. The length of the CDR3 is 14 residues. V dropped 0 bases and J dropped 6 bases, with 9 bases sitting between them. Germline V lookup: CDR1 DFQATT, CDR2 SNEGSKA (reference sequence). The CDR3 DNA reads as TGCAGTGCTAGAGATGGTCAGGCTAATTCACCCCTCCACTTT. Translating it yields CSARDGQANSPLHF.

On this clonotype itself: Mismatch with germline at one junction end may stem from a read error. The chain couples TRBV3-1 to TRBJ2-5; 14 bases are a match to TRBD2. CDR1 and CDR2 from the germline V gene are LGHDT and YNNKEL (reference sequence). The CDR3 runs 16 residues. CDR3 DNA sequence: TGTGCCGGCAGCCTAGGACTAGCGGGGGGACAAGAGACCCAGTACTTC. It yields the protein CAGSLGLAGGQETQYF.

This rearrangement joins TRBV7-2 to TRBJ2-1; 7 bases align to TRBD2. The CDR3 consists of 14 residues. The J segment lost 7 bases and the V segment lost 5 bases, leaving 8 bases of the junction unmatched. The germline V gene has CDR1 SGHTA and CDR2 FQGNSA. CDR3 in DNA: TGTGCCAGCAGCAACCGACTAGCAAGAAATGAGCAGTTCTTC. Its translation is CASSNRLARNEQFF.

For this clonotype: One end of the junction does not line up with germline, which may come from a read error. The chain uses TRBV6-2 or TRBV6-3 and TRBJ1-1, with D tentatively TRBD1 (5 bases). The CDR3 totals 15 residues. Per the germline V gene, CDR1 is MNHEY and CDR2 is SVGEGT. CDR3 in amino acids: CASSSWGRRNTEAFF. Here the CDR3 DNA reads TGTGCCAGCTCGTCCTGGGGCAGACGGAACACCGAAGCTTTCTTT.

As DNA, the CDR3 is TGCAGCGTCGAAACCCTGGGTTACGAGCAGTACTTC. Its protein is CSVETLGYEQYF. The chain has TRBV29-1 and TRBJ2-7, with no clear D. Germline loops: CDR1 SQVTM, CDR2 ANQGSEA. There are 12 residues in the CDR3. The V end lost 6 bases, the J end lost 4 bases, and 13 bases lay between the germline ends.